These 8 T cell receptor beta chains came from one sample sequenced in a study of identical twins. TCRdb redid the calling of the 5' RACE reads with MiXCR, one entry per CDR3 protein. The sample has about 570,000 distinct CDR3 sequences, 9.6% seen once. These data are also associated with another study on yellow fever vaccine responses in identical twins.

The specimen was PBMCs. These TCRs come from a woman aged 18 to 35 in good health.

This clonotype was counted ten times or more. V is TRBV6-6 and J is TRBJ2-7, with 12 bases identical to TRBD1. The V segment lost 7 bases and the J segment 6 bases; nucleotides outside the gene matches: 4. Germline V gene data show CDR1 as MNHNY and CDR2 as SVGAGI (reference sequence). This CDR3 spans 13 amino acids. The CDR3 DNA sequence: TGTGCCAGCACCCGGGACAGGGGGCCCGAGCAGTACTTC. Protein sequence: CASTRDRGPEQYF.

This clonotype was seen repeatedly, ten times or more. This chain links TRBV25-1 with TRBJ2-5, with unresolved D. The V gene lost 2 bases and the J gene lost 0 bases, with 13 bases spanning the gap. The V gene's germline CDR1 is MGHDK and CDR2 SYGVNS. This CDR3 is 16 amino acids long. CDR3 coding DNA: TGTGCCAGCAGTGAACTGGGGAAAGGGTACCAAGAGACCCAGTACTTC. This sequence encodes CASSELGKGYQETQYF.

This clonotype was detected ten times or more. The chain links TRBV4-2 to TRBJ2-7, with D perhaps TRBD1 (6 bases). The CDR3 length is 18 residues. Germline V lookup: CDR1 LGHNA, CDR2 YNFKEQ. V dropped 4 bases and J dropped 5 bases, with 27 bases sitting between them. The CDR3 bases are TGTGCCAGCAGCCGCCTTACTCGAAAACAGGGATCCGACCACGAGCAGTACTTC. It translates to CASSRLTRKQGSDHEQYF.

J is TRBJ2-7 and V is TRBV20-1; the match to TRBD2 covers 10 bases. CDR3 length: 14 residues. Per germline, CDR1 DFQATT and CDR2 SNEGSKA (reference sequence). V lost 6 bases, J lost 0 bases, and 5 bases stayed unmatched. The CDR3: CSAWTSGSSYEQYF. The CDR3 bases are TGCAGTGCGTGGACTAGCGGTAGCTCCTACGAGCAGTACTTC.

This clonotype has a handful of counts. The chain carries TRBV6-6 and TRBJ2-3, with D possibly matching TRBD1 (6 bases). Deletions cut 2 bases from V and 6 bases from J, with 6 bases between. CDR1 is MNHNY and CDR2 is SVGAGI in the germline V gene (reference sequence). The CDR3 extends over 12 amino acids. The CDR3 DNA sequence: TGTGCCAGCAGTTACACAGGGGATACGCAGTATTTT. This codes for CASSYTGDTQYF.

The CDR3 spells CASSERAFTLDTQYF. The DNA of the CDR3 is TGTGCCAGCAGTGAACGGGCTTTCACTTTGGATACGCAGTATTTT. The gene calls are TRBV2 and TRBJ2-3, with no clear D. V lost 2 bases and J 6 bases, leaving 15 bases between the germline ends. Germline V gene lookup returns CDR1 SNHLY and CDR2 FYNNEI. There are 15 residues in the CDR3. The full variable domain, completed using reference TRBV2 and TRBJ2-3, is EPEVTQTPSHQVTQMGQEVILRCVPISNHLYFYWYRQILGQKVEFLVSFYNNEISEKSEIFDDQFSVERPDGSNFTLKIRSTKLEDSAMYFCASSERAFTLDTQYFGPGTRLTVL.

This clonotype has a handful of counts. The CDR3 coding sequence is TGTGCCAGCAGTGAAAGCAGGGCTAACACCGGGGAGCTGTTTTTT. Protein sequence: CASSESRANTGELFF. The chain is built from TRBV2 and TRBJ2-2; tentatively, D is TRBD1 (5 bases). The germline V gene encodes CDR1 SNHLY and CDR2 FYNNEI. The CDR3 has 15 amino acids. V was cut by 2 bases and J by 2 bases, with 9 bases left in between.

This chain connects TRBV7-2 to TRBJ2-1; the D is unclear. CDR3 length: 13 residues. CDR1 is SGHTA, CDR2 FQGNSA, per germline. V lost 5 bases to trimming and J lost 6 bases, with 11 bases between them. The CDR3 DNA sequence: TGTGCCAGCAGCATTAACAGCTTCAATGAGCAGTTCTTC. It specifies CASSINSFNEQFF.